This T cell receptor (beta chain) was sequenced for a study of T cell changes during pregnancy in multiple sclerosis. The repertoire was sequenced with immunoSEQ multiplex PCR; TCRdb's copy has only in-frame clones and lacks some. The sample records 75,000 to 95,000 clones, 75% to 95% being singletons. Germline CDR1 KGHSH, CDR2 LQKENI. The V and J ends lost 1 base and 7 bases respectively, with 13 bases between them. CDR3 length: 14 amino acids. The V and J genes are TRBV18 and TRBJ1-2; D possibly corresponds to TRBD1 (5 bases). The TCR originated in a female donor with multiple sclerosis, enrolled in a pregnancy study. The material sequenced was peripheral blood, taken before pregnancy. The CDR3 nucleotides are TGTGCCAGCTCACCACTAGAACAGGTCGGTGGCTACACCTTC. Translated, it gives CASSPLEQVGGYTF.